The 11 T cell receptor beta chains listed next were all sequenced from one sample in a study of blood T cell repertoires in COVID-19. Produced via immunoSEQ multiplex PCR; TCRdb's table is partial and in-frame only. The sample consists of under 250,000 clones, 70% to 85% of them appearing once. The source material was peripheral blood. The receptors come from a man aged 50 to 60 with active or convalescent COVID-19.

This chain links TRBV5-1 with TRBJ1-2, with 7 bases matching TRBD1. The CDR3 loop spans 14 amino acids. Trimming cost V 0 bases and J 3 bases; bases outside gene matches: 2. Germline V CDR1 and CDR2: SGHRS, YFSETQ. DNA for the CDR3: TGCGCCAGCAGCTTGGCCGGGACAGACTATGGCTACACCTTC. This translates into CASSLAGTDYGYTF.

The rearrangement links TRBV10-3 to TRBJ2-2; 7 nucleotides line up with TRBD1. The V gene's germline CDR1 is ENHRY and CDR2 SYGVKD. CDR3 size: 17 residues. Trimming removed 4 bases from V and 1 base from J; junction bases left unmatched: 9. For the CDR3, the DNA is TGTGCCATCAGTGGCCGATACGGGACAGAGAACACCGGGGAGCTGTTTTTT. Translated: CAISGRYGTENTGELFF.

This sequence joins TRBV7-2 and TRBJ1-1; D is undetermined. Trimming removed 5 bases at V and 0 bases at J, with 7 bases between. CDR3 length: 13 amino acids. CDR1 is SGHTA and CDR2 is FQGNSA in the germline V gene. The CDR3 DNA reads as TGTGCCAGCAGCCCTACTATGAACACTGAAGCTTTCTTT. Its protein is CASSPTMNTEAFF.

The chain is built from TRBV28 and TRBJ1-4, with 10 nucleotides matching TRBD1. Looked up from germline, CDR1 is MDHEN and CDR2 is SYDVKM. J was trimmed by 7 bases and V by 0 bases; bases with no gene match: 2. The CDR3 sequence is 15 residues long. The CDR3 nucleotides are TGTGCCAGCAGTTTATGGGGGGACAGGGGTGAAAAACTGTTTTTT. Translated: CASSLWGDRGEKLFF.

The chain is built from TRBV5-5 and TRBJ1-1, with D unresolved. Trimming removed 4 bases from V and 0 bases from J, with 7 bases in between. Looked up from germline, CDR1 is SGHKS and CDR2 is YYEKEE (reference sequence). The CDR3 covers 13 residues. In DNA form, the CDR3 reads TGTGCCAGCAGCCCCCGGTTGAACACTGAAGCTTTCTTT. Encoded protein: CASSPRLNTEAFF.

The V call is TRBV5-5, the J call TRBJ2-1, with TRBD2 as a possible D gene (5 bases). Germline values: CDR1 SGHKS, CDR2 YYEKEE (reference sequence). V gave up 3 bases and J gave up 10 bases, with 8 bases separating them. The CDR3 is made up of 11 amino acids. CDR3 residues: CASSSGGEQFF. In DNA form, the CDR3 reads TGTGCCAGCAGCTCCGGCGGGGAGCAGTTCTTC.

This clone was seen only a few times. J is TRBJ1-6 and V is TRBV28; 7 positions agree with TRBD1. Unmatched junction bases numbered 13, after V lost 8 bases and J lost 0 bases. This CDR3 has 18 residues. Germline V gene lookup returns CDR1 MDHEN and CDR2 SYDVKM. The CDR3: CASSGQLPTSSYNSPLHF. CDR3 bases: TGTGCCAGCTCGGGACAGTTACCTACTAGCTCCTATAATTCACCCCTCCACTTT.

The chain employs TRBV19 and TRBJ1-5; 7 bases are shared with TRBD1. Unmatched junction bases numbered 2, after V lost 8 bases and J lost 1 base. CDR1 is LNHDA, CDR2 SQIVND, per germline (reference sequence). The CDR3 sequence is 13 residues long. For the CDR3, the DNA is TGTGCCAGTCAGGGGGGAAGCAATCAGCCCCAGCATTTT. Its translation is CASQGGSNQPQHF.

The J gene is TRBJ1-2, the V gene TRBV4-1; maybe TRBD1 (5 bases). In germline, CDR1 is MGHRA, CDR2 YSYEKL. Trimming pared 2 bases from V and 4 bases from J, leaving 29 bases between. The CDR3 totals 20 residues. CDR3 in amino acids: CASSQYKATVPVITFYGYTF. DNA of the CDR3: TGCGCCAGCAGCCAATATAAAGCGACAGTGCCCGTGATAACTTTCTATGGCTACACCTTC.

The V gene is TRBV28, the J gene TRBJ2-5, with 10 bases matching TRBD1. The ends lost 6 bases at V and 5 bases at J; junction bases unmatched: 15. Germline loops: CDR1 MDHEN, CDR2 SYDVKM. The CDR3 runs to 17 residues. CDR3 sequence (DNA): TGTGCCAGCAGAGACGTCCCGGGACAGGGGAGCGGGGAGACCCAGTACTTC. Encoded protein: CASRDVPGQGSGETQYF.

This chain links TRBV5-1 with TRBJ2-7, with 8 positions matching TRBD1. With 4 bases clipped from V and 3 bases from J, the junction kept 6 bases outside the gene matches. CDR1 SGHRS and CDR2 YFSETQ come from the germline V gene. The CDR3 runs 14 residues. The CDR3, as DNA: TGCGCCAGCAGCCCATCAGACAGGGGCTACGAGCAGTACTTC. It is translated as CASSPSDRGYEQYF.